One and the same sample provided the 16 T cell receptor beta chains below, sequenced in a study of blood T cell repertoires in COVID-19. Method: immunoSEQ multiplex PCR; TCRdb's copy keeps in-frame clones and lacks some. The sample contains 250,000 to 300,000 clones, over 70% of which appear only once. Material for sequencing was peripheral blood. The receptors derive from a man aged 80 or over with acute or convalescent COVID-19.

The rearrangement links TRBV19 to TRBJ2-7; TRBD2 aligns across 8 bases. CDR3 length equals 16 residues. J lost 7 bases, V lost 5 bases, and 16 bases had no gene match. Germline assignment: CDR1 LNHDA and CDR2 SQIVND (reference sequence). CDR3 sequence (DNA): TGTGCCAGTAGTGCCACCGACGGACTAGCCTATGGGGAGCAGTACTTC. It encodes CASSATDGLAYGEQYF.

CDR3 amino acids: CASSLGGGVIFEQFF. The CDR3 DNA follows: TGCGCCAGCAGCTTGGGAGGGGGCGTTATTTTTGAGCAGTTCTTC. The chain employs TRBV5-1 and TRBJ2-1, with TRBD1 identical over 7 bases. The CDR3 loop spans 15 amino acids. Germline CDR1 and CDR2: SGHRS and YFSETQ. Germline trimming cut 0 bases from V and 9 bases from J; bases unmatched to any gene: 9.

The V and J genes are TRBV20-1 and TRBJ2-2; TRBD2 aligns across 9 bases. The length of the CDR3 is 15 residues. The V and J ends lost 3 bases and 4 bases, in that order; junction bases with no gene match: 6. Germline V gene data show CDR1 as DFQATT and CDR2 as SNEGSKA (reference sequence). The DNA of the CDR3 is TGCAGTGCTAGTGATAGCGGGAGTGGCACCGGGGAGCTGTTTTTT. Translating it yields CSASDSGSGTGELFF.

This clone occurred once. A read error may explain this, as a much larger clone is one base away. Here the CDR3 reads CASNLLTGWNYGYTF. The DNA of the CDR3 is TGTGCCAGCAACTTACTTACAGGTTGGAACTATGGCTACACCTTC. This rearrangement joins TRBV11-2 to TRBJ1-2; tentative D call: TRBD1 (5 bases). The CDR3 runs 15 residues. CDR1 is SGHAT, CDR2 FQNNGV, per germline.

This clone was seen a single time. The chain combines TRBV11-2 with TRBJ2-5; a possible D gene is TRBD2 (5 bases). V was shortened by 0 bases and J by 3 bases, with 11 bases between the two germline ends. Per the germline V gene, CDR1 is SGHAT and CDR2 is FQNNGV. The CDR3 length is 15 residues. In nucleotides, the CDR3 is TGTGCCAGCAGCTTAGACGGACTGGTAAAAGAGACCCAGTACTTC. Protein: CASSLDGLVKETQYF.

The gene calls are TRBV30 and TRBJ1-2, with 10 bases fitting TRBD1. J gave up 8 bases and V 1 base, and 7 bases lay outside the gene matches. Per the germline V gene, CDR1 is GTSNPN and CDR2 is SVGIG (reference sequence). The CDR3 has 14 amino acids. The CDR3 bases are TGTGCCTGGAGTGGTGGGACAGGGGTTAGAGGCTACACCTTC. This codes for CAWSGGTGVRGYTF.

As DNA, the CDR3 is TGTGCCAGCAGCGTAGCAGCGAACCAAGAGACCCAGTACTTC. This sequence encodes CASSVAANQETQYF. V usage is TRBV9 and J usage is TRBJ2-5; D uncertain. Between the trimmed V and J ends, which lost 0 bases and 0 bases, there was a span of 6 bases. This CDR3 region has 14 residues. In germline, CDR1 is SGDLS, CDR2 YYNGEE.

V gene TRBV6-5 combines with J gene TRBJ2-7; 7 nucleotides line up with TRBD1. The ends lost 6 bases at V and 3 bases at J; junction bases unmatched: 8. The V gene's germline CDR1 is MNHEY and CDR2 SVGAGI. The CDR3 has 14 residues. This chain's CDR3 is CASSFTGANYEQYF. The DNA of the CDR3 is TGTGCCAGCAGCTTCACAGGGGCGAACTACGAGCAGTACTTC.

This clone was detected a few times. The V call is TRBV30, the J call TRBJ2-2; D gene ambiguous. CDR1 and CDR2 from the germline V gene are GTSNPN and SVGIG (reference sequence). V lost 0 bases, J lost 6 bases, and 11 bases lay in between. The CDR3 is made up of 14 amino acids. The DNA for the CDR3 is TGTGCCTGGAGTGTATTCGTCCGTTCCGGGGAGCTGTTTTTT. Translating it yields CAWSVFVRSGELFF.

The chain links TRBV24-1 to TRBJ2-1; 7 bases are shared with TRBD2. The J segment lost 4 bases and the V segment lost 2 bases, leaving 10 bases of the junction unmatched. Germline V gene sequence: CDR1 KGHDR, CDR2 SFDVKD. This CDR3 is 17 amino acids long. The CDR3 DNA reads as TGTGCCACCAGTGATTCGGCGGGGGTACCGAATTACAATGAGCAGTTCTTC. Protein sequence: CATSDSAGVPNYNEQFF.

This sequence joins TRBV3-1 (or the pseudogene TRBV3-2) and TRBJ1-4; perhaps TRBD1 as D (6 bases). The germline V and J ends were trimmed by 2 bases and 8 bases, with 12 bases remaining between them. Per the germline V gene, CDR1 is LGHDT and CDR2 is YNNKEL (reference sequence). The CDR3 runs 14 residues. CDR3 sequence reads: CASSQNRGAEKLFF. In DNA form, the CDR3 reads TGTGCCAGCAGCCAAAATCGGGGGGCCGAAAAACTGTTTTTT.

This chain uses TRBV3-1 (or the pseudogene TRBV3-2) with TRBJ2-5; D might be TRBD1 (7 bases). Looked up from germline, CDR1 is LGHDT and CDR2 is YNNKEL (reference sequence). The CDR3 length is 16 residues. V was trimmed by 2 bases and J by 1 base, leaving 14 bases between them. This CDR3 is CASSQSRQGGQETQYF. CDR3 bases: TGTGCCAGCAGCCAATCGCGGCAGGGGGGCCAAGAGACCCAGTACTTC.

The rearrangement uses TRBV3-1 (or the pseudogene TRBV3-2) and TRBJ2-2, with D unclear. V was trimmed by 4 bases and J by 5 bases, leaving 5 bases between them. This CDR3 region has 12 residues. Germline V gene lookup returns CDR1 LGHDT and CDR2 YNNKEL (reference sequence). The CDR3 spells CASSLPTGELFF. The DNA for the CDR3 is TGTGCCAGCAGCCTCCCTACCGGGGAGCTGTTTTTT.

The chain is built from TRBV10-3 and TRBJ2-7; TRBD1 matches 7 bases. Germline V gene data show CDR1 as ENHRY and CDR2 as SYGVKD. J lost 3 bases, V lost 4 bases, and 6 bases had no gene match. The CDR3 extends over 14 amino acids. In DNA, the CDR3 is TGTGCCATCAGTGGGGACAGAGGGTTCTACGAGCAGTACTTC. Translated, it gives CAISGDRGFYEQYF.

The V call is TRBV6-5, the J call TRBJ2-7, with a possible D match to TRBD1 (6 bases). The germline V gene encodes CDR1 MNHEY and CDR2 SVGAGI. Trimming cost V 7 bases and J 0 bases, with 13 bases left between them. There are 14 residues in the CDR3. CDR3 region: CASTHRDTSYEQYF. In DNA, the CDR3 is TGTGCCAGCACCCATCGGGACACCTCCTACGAGCAGTACTTC.

The chain carries TRBV28 and TRBJ1-6, with D unclear. Per germline, CDR1 MDHEN and CDR2 SYDVKM. The CDR3 extends over 12 amino acids. V dropped 2 bases and J dropped 8 bases, with 4 bases sitting between them. The CDR3 DNA sequence: TGTGCCAGCAGTTTAATAGATTCACCCCTCCACTTT. Its protein is CASSLIDSPLHF.